Below are 19 T cell receptor beta chains sequenced from a single sample in a study of cytomegalovirus exposure and HLA in healthy donors. The PCR ran on 60 Vbeta and 13 Jbeta primers. Profiling relied on immunoSEQ multiplex PCR, and the TCRdb table lists in-frame clones only, not all of them. In the table there are over 120,000 clones, more than 75% of which are singletons. The sample comprised PBMCs. The receptors derive from a female donor in good health and CMV-seronegative.

The chain combines TRBV6-1 with TRBJ1-3, with a weak D call TRBD1 (5 bases). The CDR3 runs to 13 residues. The germline V and J ends were trimmed by 9 bases and 4 bases, with 13 bases remaining between them. Germline V gives CDR1 MNHNS, CDR2 SASEGT. CDR3 in amino acids: CASKRTSGNTIYF. The CDR3 DNA reads as TGTGCCAGTAAAAGGACATCGGGAAACACCATATATTTT.

The rearrangement joins TRBV4-1 to TRBJ1-2; 9 bases line up with TRBD1. The CDR3 extends over 16 amino acids. Germline CDR1 MGHRA, CDR2 YSYEKL. V shed 1 base and J 2 bases; nucleotides not matched to a gene: 5. The CDR3 region has the DNA TGCGCCAGCAGCCAAGTCCCGGGACAGGGAAACTATGGCTACACCTTC. This encodes CASSQVPGQGNYGYTF.

The CDR3: CASSPRRGSGVSYNEQFF. CDR3 DNA sequence: TGTGCCAGCAGCCCCCGGAGGGGTAGCGGGGTCTCCTACAATGAGCAGTTCTTC. The genes are TRBV7-9 and TRBJ2-1, with 8 bases aligning to TRBD2. CDR1 and CDR2 (germline): SEHNR, FQNEAQ (reference sequence). The CDR3 contains 18 residues. Germline trimming cut 5 bases from V and 0 bases from J; bases unmatched to any gene: 12.

CDR3 nucleotides: TGTGCCAGCAGCGCCGGACTAGCGGGAGGGTTTGGTACGCAGTATTTT. Translating gives CASSAGLAGGFGTQYF. This chain links TRBV5-8 with TRBJ2-3, with 15 positions matching TRBD2. The CDR3 covers 16 residues. Losses at the gene ends were 4 bases for V and 8 bases for J; bases not matched to a gene: 8. Per germline, CDR1 SGHTS and CDR2 YDEGEE.

Only a few counts were recorded for this clone. This chain joins TRBV6-5 and TRBJ1-1, with 12 bases that match TRBD1. Germline lookup yields CDR1 MNHEY and CDR2 SVGAGI. The CDR3 runs 16 residues. The V and J ends lost 0 bases and 4 bases, in that order; junction bases with no gene match: 3. The CDR3, as DNA: TGTGCCAGCAGTTACTCAGGGACAGGGGGCGGCACTGAAGCTTTCTTT. Its translation is CASSYSGTGGGTEAFF.

The genes are TRBV6-5 and TRBJ1-2; 7 nucleotides line up with TRBD1. Germline V gene sequence: CDR1 MNHEY, CDR2 SVGAGI. The V segment lost 6 bases and the J segment 7 bases; nucleotides outside the gene matches: 14. The CDR3 covers 15 residues. CDR3 protein: CASSKKPGGTAGYTF. Here the CDR3 DNA reads TGTGCCAGCAGCAAAAAACCAGGGGGTACCGCTGGCTACACCTTC.

The gene calls are TRBV5-5 and TRBJ1-2; tentative D call: TRBD1 (5 bases). CDR1 SGHKS and CDR2 YYEKEE come from the germline V gene (reference sequence). Trimming removed 0 bases at V and 14 bases at J, with 11 bases between. This CDR3 comprises 11 residues. CDR3 protein: CASSLAGGGTF. The CDR3 DNA follows: TGTGCCAGCAGCTTGGCCGGCGGGGGGACCTTC.

This rearrangement joins TRBV30 to TRBJ1-3; D may be TRBD1 (6 bases). Germline loops: CDR1 GTSNPN, CDR2 SVGIG (reference sequence). There are 13 residues in the CDR3. V lost 7 bases and J 4 bases, leaving 14 bases between the germline ends. The CDR3 region has the DNA TGTGCCTCGGCGGACAGCCGCGGAAACACCATATATTTT. The encoded protein is CASADSRGNTIYF. Supplemented by reference TRBV30 and TRBJ1-3, the full variable domain reads SQTIHQWPATLVQPVGSPLSLECTVEGTSNPNLYWYRQAAGRGLQLLFYSVGIGQISSEVPQNLSASRPQDRQFILSSKKLLLSDSGFYLCASADSRGNTIYFGEGSWLTVV.

The J gene is TRBJ2-3, the V gene TRBV5-1; D is possibly TRBD1 (6 bases). Germline V gene data show CDR1 as SGHRS and CDR2 as YFSETQ. Trimming removed 0 bases at V and 3 bases at J, with 11 bases between. The CDR3 runs to 15 residues. Here the CDR3 reads CASSLEYRDTDTQYF. The CDR3 DNA reads TGCGCCAGCAGCTTGGAGTACAGGGATACAGATACGCAGTATTTT.

J is TRBJ1-2 and V is TRBV15, with TRBD1 identical over 10 bases. Trimming took 3 bases from V and 0 from J; bases not matched to a gene: 10. CDR1 is LNHNV, CDR2 YYDKDF, per germline (reference sequence). The CDR3 has 18 amino acids. This CDR3 reads CATSSSGTGVLTNYGYTF. DNA for the CDR3: TGTGCCACCAGCAGCTCCGGGACAGGGGTTTTGACTAACTATGGCTACACCTTC.

The chain uses TRBV5-4 and TRBJ2-1; D is undetermined. Germline CDR1 SGHNT, CDR2 YYREEE (reference sequence). The length of the CDR3 is 14 residues. Trimming took 2 bases from V and 2 from J, leaving 8 bases between them. DNA for the CDR3: TGTGCCAGCAGCTTACAGATTCCCTACAATGAGCAGTTCTTC. Protein sequence: CASSLQIPYNEQFF.

The CDR3 loop reads CASSSMKGQTLSTDTQYF. The CDR3 coding sequence is TGTGCCAGCAGCTCCATGAAGGGACAGACCCTTAGCACAGATACGCAGTATTTT. V gene TRBV14 combines with J gene TRBJ2-3, with 7 nucleotides matching TRBD1. Germline assignment: CDR1 SGHDN and CDR2 FVKESK. The CDR3 runs 18 residues. V lost 5 bases, J lost 0 bases, and 14 bases stayed unmatched.

This chain connects TRBV7-7 to TRBJ2-2, with 14 positions matching TRBD2. The junction had 6 bases not matched to a gene; V was cut back by 2 bases and J by 4 bases. From germline, CDR1 is SSHAT and CDR2 FNYEAQ (reference sequence). The CDR3 runs to 18 residues. Here the CDR3 DNA reads TGTGCCAGCAGCTTACCGACTAGCGGGAGGGCCGGCACCGGGGAGCTGTTTTTT. Its translation is CASSLPTSGRAGTGELFF.

The chain couples TRBV2 to TRBJ2-5, with no clear D. V was pared by 6 bases and J by 4 bases, with 9 bases between. CDR3 length: 12 amino acids. Germline V CDR1 and CDR2: SNHLY, FYNNEI. CDR3 residues: CASSQAGETQYF. CDR3 coding DNA: TGTGCCAGCAGCCAGGCAGGAGAGACCCAGTACTTC. The whole variable domain, filled in from reference TRBV2 and TRBJ2-5, reads EPEVTQTPSHQVTQMGQEVILRCVPISNHLYFYWYRQILGQKVEFLVSFYNNEISEKSEIFDDQFSVERPDGSNFTLKIRSTKLEDSAMYFCASSQAGETQYFGPGTRLLVL.

This clone was recorded a few times. V is TRBV4-2 and J is TRBJ2-1; 12 bases agree with TRBD2. V shed 8 bases and J 6 bases; nucleotides not matched to a gene: 11. The CDR3 totals 16 residues. Germline-derived CDR1 and CDR2 are LGHNA and YNFKEQ. CDR3 DNA: TGTGCCAGCGCTTTAGCTCTAGCGGGAGGGGTCAATGAGCAGTTCTTC. Protein: CASALALAGGVNEQFF.

This sequence joins TRBV7-6 and TRBJ1-1; 7 bases line up with TRBD1. The CDR3 is 13 amino acids. Per the germline V gene, CDR1 is SGHVS and CDR2 is FNYEAQ. V shed 3 bases and J 4 bases; nucleotides not matched to a gene: 2. The CDR3 coding sequence is TGTGCCAGCAGCTTGGGGGACAGCACTGAAGCTTTCTTT. It codes for CASSLGDSTEAFF.

The CDR3 coding sequence is TGCAGCGTTGAAGGGACAGGGGGGGCCTACGAGCAGTACTTC. This encodes CSVEGTGGAYEQYF. The V gene is TRBV29-1, the J gene TRBJ2-7; TRBD1 agrees at 10 bases. The V and J ends lost 1 base and 2 bases, in that order; junction bases with no gene match: 2. The CDR3 covers 14 residues. Germline CDR1 is SQVTM and CDR2 is ANQGSEA.

Written as DNA, the CDR3 is TGCGCCAGCAGTTCGACAGGGGACCCCAATCAGCCCCAGCATTTT. It is translated as CASSSTGDPNQPQHF. V and J are TRBV4-1 and TRBJ1-5, with TRBD1 matching over 8 bases. There are 15 residues in the CDR3. V was pared by 6 bases and J by 3 bases, with 7 bases of the junction left unmatched. Germline CDR1 MGHRA, CDR2 YSYEKL.

The rearrangement uses TRBV9 and TRBJ2-5, with 7 bases aligning to TRBD2. The DNA end favors TRBJ2-7, so the J call may be wrong. The CDR3 loop spans 15 amino acids. Germline lookup yields CDR1 SGDLS and CDR2 YYNGEE. CDR3 sequence reads: CASSVGSGDLYEQYF. The CDR3 DNA reads as TGTGCCAGCAGCGTAGGAAGCGGGGATCTCTACGAGCAGTACTTC.